The source of this TCR beta chain is a study of cytomegalovirus exposure and HLA in healthy donors. This PCR relied on a set of 60 Vbeta primers and 13 Jbeta primers. Sequenced by immunoSEQ multiplex PCR; TCRdb stores in-frame clones only, minus some. Of over 55,000 clones in the sample, around 81% were seen once. Germline trimming cut 5 bases from V and 2 bases from J; bases unmatched to any gene: 12. Per germline, CDR1 LNHNV and CDR2 YYDKDF (reference sequence). This CDR3 contains 18 residues. The chain uses TRBV15 and TRBJ2-3; 11 bases are a match to TRBD2. The sample was PBMCs. The clonotype was recovered from a male donor in good health and CMV-seronegative. The CDR3 DNA reads TGTGCCACCAGCTCGAACCTCGGGACTAGCGGAGCCACAGATACGCAGTATTTT. Translated, it gives CATSSNLGTSGATDTQYF.